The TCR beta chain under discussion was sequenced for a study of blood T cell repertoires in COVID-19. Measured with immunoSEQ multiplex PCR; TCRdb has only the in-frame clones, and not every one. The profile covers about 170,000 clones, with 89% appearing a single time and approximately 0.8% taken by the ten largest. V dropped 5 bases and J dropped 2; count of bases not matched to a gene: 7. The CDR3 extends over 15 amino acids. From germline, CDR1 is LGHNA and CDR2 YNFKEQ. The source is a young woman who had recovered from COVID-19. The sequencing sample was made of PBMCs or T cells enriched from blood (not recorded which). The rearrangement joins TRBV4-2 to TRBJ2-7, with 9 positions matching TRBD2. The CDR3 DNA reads TGTGCCAGCAGCTCCCGACTAGCGGAAACCTACGAGCAGTACTTC. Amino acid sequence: CASSSRLAETYEQYF.